A single sample is the source of the 15 T cell receptor beta chains below, sequenced in a study of blood T cells in healthy people across ages. A second PCR of roughly 7 to 11 cycles used a sample-barcoded 5' primer and a J-beta primer mix. Via MiXCR, TCRdb re-called the 5' RACE reads, giving one row per CDR3 protein. The sample has around 1,000,000 distinct CDR3 sequences; 20% to 25% are singletons. This sample also belongs to another study, concerning T cells of mothers and their children.

The sample was blood. The receptors derive from a girl aged 2-10 years in good health.

This clonotype was seen only a few times. The V gene is TRBV20-1, the J gene TRBJ1-1; weak D call: TRBD1 (5 bases). The CDR3 totals 14 residues. Germline CDR1 and CDR2: DFQATT and SNEGSKA (reference sequence). With 6 bases removed from V and 8 bases from J, the gap between germline ends came to 22 bases. The CDR3 is CSAPSAGTDIEAFF. The CDR3 DNA reads TGCAGTGCCCCCTCCGCCGGGACCGACATAGAAGCTTTCTTT.

A single count supports this clonotype. V is TRBV6-5 and J is TRBJ2-7; D ambiguous. The CDR3 is made up of 15 amino acids. CDR1 is MNHEY, CDR2 SVGAGI, per germline. V gave up 8 bases and J gave up 0 bases, with 17 bases separating them. The CDR3 nucleotides are TGTGCCAGCGCCCTAGACCAGGCGACCTCCTACGAGCAGTACTTC. Protein sequence: CASALDQATSYEQYF.

This rearrangement joins TRBV9 to TRBJ2-5, with D perhaps TRBD1 or TRBD2 (5 bases each). Near its end, the DNA agrees better with TRBJ2-7, so the J call may be wrong. The germline V gene has CDR1 SGDLS and CDR2 YYNGEE. The length of the CDR3 is 15 residues. The CDR3 region is CASSVAPGRGHEQYF. The DNA of the CDR3 is TGTGCCAGCAGCGTAGCCCCAGGCCGGGGCCACGAGCAGTACTTC.

The J gene is TRBJ2-3, the V gene TRBV5-1, with 9 bases aligning to TRBD2. This CDR3 is built from 16 residues. The germline gives CDR1 SGHRS, CDR2 YFSETQ. The ends lost 3 bases at V and 2 bases at J; junction bases unmatched: 7. In DNA form, the CDR3 reads TGCGCCAGCAGCTCAGTAGCGGGGGCGTCCACAGATACGCAGTATTTT. Its translation: CASSSVAGASTDTQYF.

This clonotype turned up a few times. At one end, the junction sequence differs from germline, possibly due to a read error. V usage is TRBV4-3 and J usage is TRBJ2-7; D is tentatively TRBD1 or TRBD2 (6 bases each). Germline V CDR1 and CDR2: LGHNA, YSLEER. CDR3 length: 14 amino acids. As DNA, the CDR3 is TGCGCCAGCAGCCAGGGTCGGGGGCGTTACGAGCGGTACTTC. Its protein product is CASSQGRGRYERYF.

In its sample, this clonotype was seen a few times. V is TRBV29-1 and J is TRBJ2-7, with 7 bases aligning to TRBD1. Germline lookup yields CDR1 SQVTM and CDR2 ANQGSEA. The CDR3 length is 13 residues. V lost 8 bases to trimming and J lost 4 bases; unmatched junction nucleotides: 11. DNA of the CDR3: TGCAGCACGACGACAGGGACCGGGTACGAGCAGTACTTC. Translation: CSTTTGTGYEQYF.

This clonotype was counted a few times. The chain links TRBV29-1 to TRBJ1-1, with 7 nucleotides matching TRBD1. V dropped 5 bases and J dropped 8; count of bases not matched to a gene: 2. Germline CDR1 is SQVTM and CDR2 is ANQGSEA. CDR3 size: 10 residues. CDR3 amino acids: CSVYRGEAFF. The DNA for the CDR3 is TGCAGCGTTTACAGGGGCGAAGCTTTCTTT.

This clonotype has only a few counts. V is TRBV19 and J is TRBJ2-2; unclear D gene. Germline loops: CDR1 LNHDA, CDR2 SQIVND (reference sequence). Trimming left V 1 base short and J 5 bases short, with 5 bases between. The length of the CDR3 is 13 residues. The CDR3 nucleotides are TGTGCCAGTAGTATAGCTATGACCGGGGAGCTGTTTTTT. It translates to CASSIAMTGELFF.

The J gene is TRBJ2-4, the V gene TRBV13; D is possibly TRBD1 (6 bases). The germline V gene encodes CDR1 PRHDT and CDR2 FYEKMQ (reference sequence). The CDR3 loop spans 14 amino acids. Trimming took 2 bases from V and 9 from J, leaving 14 bases between them. CDR3 region: CASSLSRTVGIQYF. The CDR3 nucleotides are TGTGCCAGCAGCTTAAGCCGGACAGTCGGCATTCAGTACTTC.

This clonotype was observed a single time. The CDR3 protein is CASSFPRELTNEQFF. The CDR3 DNA reads as TGCGCCAGCAGCTTCCCCAGAGAGCTTACCAATGAGCAGTTCTTC. The chain couples TRBV5-1 to TRBJ2-1, with no clear D. In germline, CDR1 is SGHRS, CDR2 YFSETQ. This CDR3 is 15 amino acids long. Deletions cut 2 bases from V and 6 bases from J, with 15 bases between. Full variable domain (remainder filled in from reference TRBV5-1 and TRBJ2-1): KAGVTQTPRYLIKTRGQQVTLSCSPISGHRSVSWYQQTPGQGLQFLFEYFSETQRNKGNFPGRFSGRQFSNSRSEMNVSTLELGDSALYLCASSFPRELTNEQFFGPGTRLTVL.

The V gene is TRBV7-2, the J gene TRBJ2-5, with 8 bases that match TRBD2. V shed 0 bases and J 7 bases; nucleotides not matched to a gene: 7. The CDR3 is 15 residues long. Germline CDR1 and CDR2: SGHTA and FQGNSA. CDR3: CASSLAAGGLGTQYF. CDR3 coding DNA: TGTGCCAGCAGCTTAGCGGCGGGGGGACTGGGGACCCAGTACTTC.

This chain links TRBV7-9 with TRBJ2-1; 7 bases map to TRBD2. Looked up from germline, CDR1 is SEHNR and CDR2 is FQNEAQ (reference sequence). With V trimmed by 5 bases and J by 7 bases, 5 bases remained unmatched. The CDR3 is 13 residues long. As DNA, the CDR3 is TGTGCCAGCAGCGCGGGAGAGTGGAATGAGCAGTTCTTC. It is translated as CASSAGEWNEQFF.

This clonotype came up a few times. The chain carries TRBV7-2 and TRBJ2-5; D is perhaps TRBD1 or TRBD2 (6 bases each). The CDR3 sequence is 15 residues long. V was shortened by 4 bases and J by 1 base, with 13 bases between the two germline ends. Germline CDR1 SGHTA, CDR2 FQGNSA. CDR3 sequence (DNA): TGTGCCAGCAGCTCCCAACAGGGACTCCAAGAGACCCAGTACTTC. Encoded protein: CASSSQQGLQETQYF.

This clonotype was seen only a few times. The chain combines TRBV19 with TRBJ2-3; TRBD1 aligns across 10 bases. The CDR3 consists of 14 residues. The germline V gene has CDR1 LNHDA and CDR2 SQIVND (reference sequence). V shed 7 bases and J 4 bases; nucleotides not matched to a gene: 5. The CDR3 spells CASKGGQGPDTQYF. The CDR3 region has the DNA TGTGCCAGTAAAGGGGGACAGGGGCCAGATACGCAGTATTTT. Combining the CDR3 with reference TRBV19 and TRBJ2-3 gives the whole variable domain DGGITQSPKYLFRKEGQNVTLSCEQNLNHDAMYWYRQDPGQGLRLIYYSQIVNDFQKGDIAEGYSVSREKKESFPLTVTSAQKNPTAFYLCASKGGQGPDTQYFGPGTRLTVL.

The chain links TRBV20-1 to TRBJ2-1; maybe TRBD2 (5 bases). Trimming cost V 0 bases and J 3 bases, with 9 bases left between them. CDR1 is DFQATT and CDR2 is SNEGSKA in the germline V gene (reference sequence). The CDR3 is 14 amino acids. The CDR3 spells CSAREAGGYNEQFF. The CDR3, as DNA: TGCAGTGCTAGAGAGGCGGGCGGCTACAATGAGCAGTTCTTC.